This T cell receptor beta chain was identified during a study of technical replicates of blood from several donors. In its sample, this clone was seen once. Germline V gene data show CDR1 as SSHAT and CDR2 as FNYEAQ (reference sequence). The CDR3 consists of 15 residues. V shed 5 bases and J 3 bases; nucleotides not matched to a gene: 4. Libraries were prepared by immunoSEQ multiplex PCR; TCRdb keeps only in-frame clonotypes and omits some of them. The repertoire holds roughly 85,000 clones, with 94% as singletons. Material for sequencing was T cells isolated from PBMCs. The receptor was derived from a human donor in good health. The J gene is TRBJ2-2, the V gene TRBV7-7, with TRBD1 matching over 9 bases. CDR3 amino acids: CASSRGQGDTGELFF. In DNA, the CDR3 is TGTGCCAGCAGCCGGGGACAGGGAGACACCGGGGAGCTGTTTTTT.